The clone carrying this TCR beta chain has a single count. As yet, its antigen is unknown. This entry comes from a study of CD8+CD57+ T cells in acquired aplastic anemia. Whole-study context: 3.2 ug was the average amount of DNA from sorted CD4+ and CD8+ cells. Where healthy donors were concerned, CD4+ cells averaged roughly 11 million reads. Study outcomes and limitations: Researchers reported that CD8+ Simpson's diversity was not significantly different in patients versus controls. Patients had approximately 29 CD8+ CDR3 sequences in common with controls (the shared set).

V lost 4 bases to trimming and J lost 2 bases; unmatched junction nucleotides: 5. This CDR3 has 15 residues. Germline V CDR1 and CDR2: SNHLY, FYNNEI. The study profiled TCR beta VDJ and CDR3 using genomic DNA as template. TCRdb ran MiXCR on the reads and lists one entry per CDR3 protein. Of about 220,000 distinct CDR3 sequences listed, roughly 33% are singletons. The gene calls are TRBV2 and TRBJ2-1; 7 bases align to TRBD1. This clonotype was obtained from a human donor in good health, serving as a control. The sample comprised sorted CD4+, CD8+, or CD8+CD57+ T cells (not recorded which) from PBMCs. CDR3 loop: CASSGGTVPYNEQFF. The DNA of the CDR3 is TGTGCCAGCAGTGGAGGGACAGTCCCCTACAATGAGCAGTTCTTC.